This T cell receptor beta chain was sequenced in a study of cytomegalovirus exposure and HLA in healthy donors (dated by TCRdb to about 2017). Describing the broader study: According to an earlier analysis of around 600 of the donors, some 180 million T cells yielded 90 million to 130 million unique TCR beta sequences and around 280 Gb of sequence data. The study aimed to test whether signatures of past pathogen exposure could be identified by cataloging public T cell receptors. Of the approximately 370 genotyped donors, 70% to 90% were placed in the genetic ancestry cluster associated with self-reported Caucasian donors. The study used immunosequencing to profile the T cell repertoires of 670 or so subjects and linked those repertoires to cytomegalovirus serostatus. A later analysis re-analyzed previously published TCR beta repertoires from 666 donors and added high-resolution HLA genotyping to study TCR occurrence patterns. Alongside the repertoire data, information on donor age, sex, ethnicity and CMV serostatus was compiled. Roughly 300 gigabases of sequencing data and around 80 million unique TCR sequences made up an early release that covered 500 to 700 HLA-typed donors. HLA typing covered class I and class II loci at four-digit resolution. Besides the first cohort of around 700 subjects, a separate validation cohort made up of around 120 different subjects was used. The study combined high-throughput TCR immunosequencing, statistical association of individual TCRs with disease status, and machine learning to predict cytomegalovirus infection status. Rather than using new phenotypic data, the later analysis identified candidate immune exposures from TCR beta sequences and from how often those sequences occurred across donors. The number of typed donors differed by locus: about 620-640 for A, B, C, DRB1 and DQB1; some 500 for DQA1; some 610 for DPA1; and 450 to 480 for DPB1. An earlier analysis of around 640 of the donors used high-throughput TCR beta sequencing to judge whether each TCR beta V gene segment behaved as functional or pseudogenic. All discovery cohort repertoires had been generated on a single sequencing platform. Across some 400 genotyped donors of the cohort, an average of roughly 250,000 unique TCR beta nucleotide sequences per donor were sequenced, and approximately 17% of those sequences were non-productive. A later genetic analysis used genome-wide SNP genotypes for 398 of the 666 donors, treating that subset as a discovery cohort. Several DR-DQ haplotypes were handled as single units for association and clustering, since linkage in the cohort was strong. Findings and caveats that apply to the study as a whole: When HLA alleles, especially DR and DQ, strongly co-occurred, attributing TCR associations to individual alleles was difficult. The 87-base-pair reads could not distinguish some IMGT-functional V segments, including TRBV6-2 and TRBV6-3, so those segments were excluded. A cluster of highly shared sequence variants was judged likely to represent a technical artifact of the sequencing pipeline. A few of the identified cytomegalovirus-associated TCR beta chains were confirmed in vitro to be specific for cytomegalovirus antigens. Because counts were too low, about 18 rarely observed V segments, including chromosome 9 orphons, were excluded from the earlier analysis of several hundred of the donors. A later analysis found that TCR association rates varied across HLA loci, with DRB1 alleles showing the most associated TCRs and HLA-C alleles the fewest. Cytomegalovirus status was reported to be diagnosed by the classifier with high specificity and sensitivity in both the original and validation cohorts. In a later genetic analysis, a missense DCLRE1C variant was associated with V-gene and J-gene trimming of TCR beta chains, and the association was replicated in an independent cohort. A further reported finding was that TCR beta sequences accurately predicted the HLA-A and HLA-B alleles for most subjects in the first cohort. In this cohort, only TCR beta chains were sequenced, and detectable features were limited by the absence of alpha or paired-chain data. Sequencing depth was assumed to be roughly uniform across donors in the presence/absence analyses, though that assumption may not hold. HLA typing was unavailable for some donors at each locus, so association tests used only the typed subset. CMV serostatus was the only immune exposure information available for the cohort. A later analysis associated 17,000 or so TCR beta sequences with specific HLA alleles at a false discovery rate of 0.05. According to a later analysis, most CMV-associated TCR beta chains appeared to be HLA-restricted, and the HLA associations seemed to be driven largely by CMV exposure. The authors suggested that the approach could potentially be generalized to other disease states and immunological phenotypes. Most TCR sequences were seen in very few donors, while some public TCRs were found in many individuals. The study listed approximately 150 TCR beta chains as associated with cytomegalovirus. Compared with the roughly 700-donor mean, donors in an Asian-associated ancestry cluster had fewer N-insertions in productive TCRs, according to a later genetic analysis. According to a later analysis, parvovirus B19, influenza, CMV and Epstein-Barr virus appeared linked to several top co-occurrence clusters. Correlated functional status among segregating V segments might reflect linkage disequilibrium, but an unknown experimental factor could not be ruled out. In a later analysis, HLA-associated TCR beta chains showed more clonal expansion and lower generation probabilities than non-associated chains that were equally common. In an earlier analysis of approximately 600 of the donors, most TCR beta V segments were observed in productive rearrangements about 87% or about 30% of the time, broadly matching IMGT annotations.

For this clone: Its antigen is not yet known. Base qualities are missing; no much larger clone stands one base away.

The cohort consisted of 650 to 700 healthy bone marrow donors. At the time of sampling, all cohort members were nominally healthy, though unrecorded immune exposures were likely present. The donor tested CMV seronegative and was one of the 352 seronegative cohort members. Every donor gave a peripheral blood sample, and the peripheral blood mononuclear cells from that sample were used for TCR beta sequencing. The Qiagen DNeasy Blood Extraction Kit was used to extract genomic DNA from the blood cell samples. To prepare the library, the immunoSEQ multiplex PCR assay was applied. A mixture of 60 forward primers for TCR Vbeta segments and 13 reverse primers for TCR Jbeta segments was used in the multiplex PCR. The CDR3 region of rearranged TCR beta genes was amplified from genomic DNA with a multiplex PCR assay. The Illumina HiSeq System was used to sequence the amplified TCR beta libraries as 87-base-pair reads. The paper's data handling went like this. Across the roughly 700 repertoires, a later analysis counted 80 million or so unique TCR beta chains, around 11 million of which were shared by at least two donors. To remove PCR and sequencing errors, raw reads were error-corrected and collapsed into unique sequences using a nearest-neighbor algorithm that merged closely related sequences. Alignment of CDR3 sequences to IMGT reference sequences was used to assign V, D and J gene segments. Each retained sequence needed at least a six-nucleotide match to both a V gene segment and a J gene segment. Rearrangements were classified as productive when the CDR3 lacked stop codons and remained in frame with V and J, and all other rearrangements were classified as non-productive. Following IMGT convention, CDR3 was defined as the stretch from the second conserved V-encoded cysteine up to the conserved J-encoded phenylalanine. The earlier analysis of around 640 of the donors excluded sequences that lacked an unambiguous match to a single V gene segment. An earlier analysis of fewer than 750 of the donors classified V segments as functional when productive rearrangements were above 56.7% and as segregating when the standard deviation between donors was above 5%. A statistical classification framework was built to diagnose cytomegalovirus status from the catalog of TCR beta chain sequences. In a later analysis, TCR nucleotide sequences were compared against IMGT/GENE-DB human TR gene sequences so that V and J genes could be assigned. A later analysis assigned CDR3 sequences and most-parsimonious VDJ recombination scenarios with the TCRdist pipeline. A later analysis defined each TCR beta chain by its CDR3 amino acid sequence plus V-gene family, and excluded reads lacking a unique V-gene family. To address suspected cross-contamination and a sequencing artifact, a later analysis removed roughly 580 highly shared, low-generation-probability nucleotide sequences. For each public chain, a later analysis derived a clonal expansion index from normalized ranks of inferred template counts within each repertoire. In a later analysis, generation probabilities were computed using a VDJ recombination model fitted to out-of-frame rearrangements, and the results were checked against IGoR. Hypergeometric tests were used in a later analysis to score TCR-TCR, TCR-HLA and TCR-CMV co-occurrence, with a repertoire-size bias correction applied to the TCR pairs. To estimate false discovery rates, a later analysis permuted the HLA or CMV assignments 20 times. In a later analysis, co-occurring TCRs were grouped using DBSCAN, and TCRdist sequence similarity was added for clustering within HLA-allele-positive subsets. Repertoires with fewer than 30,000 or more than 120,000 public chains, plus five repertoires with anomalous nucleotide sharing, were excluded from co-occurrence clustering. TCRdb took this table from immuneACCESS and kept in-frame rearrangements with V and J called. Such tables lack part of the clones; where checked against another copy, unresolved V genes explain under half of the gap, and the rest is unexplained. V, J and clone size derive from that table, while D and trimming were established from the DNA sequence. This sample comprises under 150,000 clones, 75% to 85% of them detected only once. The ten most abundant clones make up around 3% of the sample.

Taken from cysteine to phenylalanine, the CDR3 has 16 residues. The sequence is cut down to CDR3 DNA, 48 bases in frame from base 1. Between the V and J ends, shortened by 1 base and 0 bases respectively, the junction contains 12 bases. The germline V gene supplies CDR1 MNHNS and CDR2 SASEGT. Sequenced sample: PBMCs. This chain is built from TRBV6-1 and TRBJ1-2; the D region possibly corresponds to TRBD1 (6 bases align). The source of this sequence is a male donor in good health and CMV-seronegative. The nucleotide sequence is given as TGTGCCAGCAGTGAAGGAAACAGGGCTACTAACTATGGCTACACCTTC. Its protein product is CASSEGNRATNYGYTF.